This entry lists 10 T cell receptor beta chains sequenced from one sample in a study of cytomegalovirus exposure and HLA in healthy donors. The primer mix had 60 Vbeta and 13 Jbeta primers. The table came from immunoSEQ multiplex PCR; TCRdb's copy has only in-frame clones and leaves some out. The profile covers about 77,000 clones, with around 79% appearing a single time and 4% to 5% taken by the ten largest. Sequencing used PBMCs. These receptors all stem from a man aged 35-49 years in good health and CMV-seronegative.

This chain links TRBV7-3 with TRBJ2-6, with a tentative D call TRBD2 (7 bases). Looked up from germline, CDR1 is SGHTA and CDR2 is FQGTGA. V lost 5 bases to trimming and J lost 0 bases, with 20 bases between them. The CDR3 spans 19 residues. The CDR3 DNA is TGTGCCAGCAGCCCCCAGGGGACTACAAGAAGCTCTGGGGCCAACGTCCTGACTTTC. Amino acids: CASSPQGTTRSSGANVLTF.

The chain has TRBV27 and TRBJ2-1, with D possibly matching TRBD1 (6 bases). Trimming left V 6 bases short and J 0 bases short, with 9 bases between. Looked up from germline, CDR1 is MNHEY and CDR2 is SMNVEV (reference sequence). The CDR3 contains 14 residues. The CDR3 region is CASRGALSYNEQFF. For the CDR3, the DNA is TGTGCCAGCAGGGGGGCTCTCTCCTACAATGAGCAGTTCTTC.

The CDR3 coding sequence is TGTGCCAGCAGCTTAGGGGTACTAGCGGGATCGAGAGAGACCCAGTACTTC. Translated, it gives CASSLGVLAGSRETQYF. The chain links TRBV7-2 to TRBJ2-5, with 10 bases that match TRBD2. With 1 base clipped from V and 4 bases from J, the junction kept 9 bases outside the gene matches. CDR1 and CDR2 from the germline V gene are SGHTA and FQGNSA. CDR3 length: 17 residues. The whole variable domain, filled in from reference TRBV7-2 and TRBJ2-5, reads GAGVSQSPSNKVTEKGKDVELRCDPISGHTALYWYRQSLGQGLEFLIYFQGNSAPDKSGLPSDRFSAERTGGSVSTLTIQRTQQEDSAVYLCASSLGVLAGSRETQYFGPGTRLLVL.

V and J are TRBV19 and TRBJ2-2; 8 nucleotides align to TRBD2. Germline V lookup: CDR1 LNHDA, CDR2 SQIVND (reference sequence). The CDR3 has 15 residues. V lost 10 bases and J lost 4; bases outside the gene matches: 11. The CDR3 region is CATHPGTSLTGELFF. The CDR3 DNA reads as TGTGCCACCCATCCCGGGACTAGTCTCACCGGGGAGCTGTTTTTT.

The rearrangement links TRBV7-8 to TRBJ1-2; TRBD1 agrees at 10 bases. The length of the CDR3 is 14 residues. Germline V gives CDR1 SGHVS, CDR2 FQNEAQ. Losses at the gene ends were 4 bases for V and 7 bases for J; bases not matched to a gene: 6. CDR3 sequence reads: CASSSDRGPSGYTF. Here the CDR3 DNA reads TGTGCCAGCAGCTCAGACAGGGGGCCGTCTGGCTACACCTTC.

V is TRBV14 and J is TRBJ1-2; maybe TRBD1 (5 bases). Trimming cost V 4 bases and J 7 bases, with 13 bases left between them. CDR1 and CDR2 from the germline V gene are SGHDN and FVKESK. The CDR3 extends over 13 amino acids. CDR3 loop: CASSPKQGSGYTF. The DNA for the CDR3 is TGTGCCAGCAGCCCCAAGCAGGGAAGTGGCTACACCTTC.

The chain employs TRBV18 and TRBJ2-7, with D unresolved. CDR3 size: 13 residues. Trimming removed 2 bases at V and 0 bases at J, with 5 bases between. The germline CDR1 and CDR2 sequences are KGHSH and LQKENI. CDR3 bases: TGTGCCAGCTCACCAAGGAGCTCCTACGAGCAGTACTTC. Translation: CASSPRSSYEQYF.

V gene TRBV10-2 combines with J gene TRBJ2-2; D possibly corresponds to TRBD2 (6 bases). V lost 4 bases and J lost 7, with 19 bases in between. Looked up from germline, CDR1 is WSHSY and CDR2 is SAAADI. The CDR3 runs 16 residues. In nucleotides, the CDR3 is TGCGCCAGCAGTGCCCCGACGGGGGTGGGGGTCGGGGAGCTGTTTTTT. Translation gives CASSAPTGVGVGELFF.

The chain combines TRBV6-1 with TRBJ1-4; D unresolved. Germline V gives CDR1 MNHNS, CDR2 SASEGT. This CDR3 is built from 14 residues. Trimming left V 4 bases short and J 7 bases short, with 13 bases between. As DNA, the CDR3 is TGTGCCAGCAGTGCGCGGGAATTACCTGAAAAACTGTTTTTT. Translating it yields CASSARELPEKLFF.

This chain links TRBV7-8 with TRBJ2-5; D is perhaps TRBD2 (6 bases). This CDR3 comprises 15 residues. Germline CDR1 is SGHVS and CDR2 is FQNEAQ. Deletions cut 5 bases from V and 3 bases from J, with 16 bases between. CDR3 nucleotides: TGTGCCAGCAGCCCCGCCCGGGGGATTAAAGAGACCCAGTACTTC. Translation gives CASSPARGIKETQYF. Full variable domain (missing parts from reference TRBV7-8 and TRBJ2-5): GAGVSQSPRYKVAKRGQDVALRCDPISGHVSLFWYQQALGQGPEFLTYFQNEAQLDKSGLPSDRFFAERPEGSVSTLKIQRTQQEDSAVYLCASSPARGIKETQYFGPGTRLLVL.